These T cell receptor beta chains were read from a single sample in a study of T-cell memory formation after mild COVID-19. MiXCR was run by TCRdb on the 5' RACE reads, yielding one entry per CDR3 protein. Of approximately 480,000 distinct CDR3 sequences detected, roughly 20% appear once; the ten largest clones hold about 12%. Material: PBMCs or a T cell subset sorted from them (not recorded which). The source of these receptors is an adult woman who had mild COVID-19 (a few samples of this study predate the infection). Cell type and time point are not known. Each CDR3 is given with its conserved first and last residue. The D gene is left open where the match is weak. Not every row has a clone size; where given, it reads once, few, many or a size class.

>few|TRBV9|TRBD2|TRBJ2-7
TGTGCCAGCAGCGTAGGGGGTAGCGGGGGATCCTACGAGCAGTACTTC
CASSVGGSGGSYEQYF
>few|TRBV6-5|TRBD1|TRBJ1-1
TGTGCCAGCATTAGACAGGGGGCGAATGAAGCTTTCTTT
CASIRQGANEAFF
>few|TRBV6-6|NA|TRBJ2-1
TGTGCCAGCAGTTACCGGATGACAGGAATTGAGCAGTTCTTC
CASSYRMTGIEQFF
>NA|TRBV6-5|NA|TRBJ1-2
TGTGCCAGCAACTCAGGGTTTGGCTACACCTTC
CASNSGFGYTF
>once|TRBV5-1|NA|TRBJ2-1
TGCGCCAGCAGGGCCTCCTACAATGAGCAGTTCTTC
CASRASYNEQFF
>NA|TRBV30|NA|TRBJ1-3
TGTGCCTGGAGCCCAGGAAACTCTGGAAACACCATATATTTT
CAWSPGNSGNTIYF
>once|TRBV20-1|NA|TRBJ2-7
TGCAGTGCTAGAGATCCACTTCGGGAGCAGTACTTC
CSARDPLREQYF
>NA|TRBV7-8|TRBD1|TRBJ2-7
TGTGCCAGCAGCTTAGCCTGGGACAGGGGGCAGTACGAGCAGTACTTC
CASSLAWDRGQYEQYF
>few|TRBV7-3|NA|TRBJ1-1
TGTGCCAGCAGTTATGACACGATGAACACTGAAGCTTTCTTT
CASSYDTMNTEAFF
>NA|TRBV7-9|TRBD1|TRBJ2-4
TGTGCCAGCAGCCTAAGGGACAGAGCCAAAAACATTCAGTACTTC
CASSLRDRAKNIQYF
>NA|TRBV12-3/TRBV12-4|TRBD2|TRBJ2-3
TGTGCCAGCCGAAGGACTAGCGGGGGAAGCACAGATACGCAGTATTTT
CASRRTSGGSTDTQYF
>few|TRBV20-1|TRBD2|TRBJ2-7
TGCAGTGCCACCGGGAGCGGGGGGTTATTGAGCTCCTACGAGCAGTACTTC
CSATGSGGLLSSYEQYF
>NA|TRBV19|NA|TRBJ2-7
TGTGCCAGTAGTATTGGCAGCAGCTCCTACGAGCAGTACTTC
CASSIGSSSYEQYF
>few|TRBV20-1|NA|TRBJ2-7
TGCAGTGCTAGAGGGGGGGTTATCCCTTCCTACGAGCAGTACTTC
CSARGGVIPSYEQYF
>NA|TRBV12-3/TRBV12-4|TRBD1|TRBJ1-6
TGTGCCAGCACCAAATCACAGGGGGTATTTCAGAATTCACCCCTCCACTTT
CASTKSQGVFQNSPLHF
>NA|TRBV27|NA|TRBJ2-6
TGTGCCAGCAGGGTGACAGGGACTTTTTACTCTGGGGCCAACGTCCTGACTTTC
CASRVTGTFYSGANVLTF
>NA|TRBV12-3/TRBV12-4|TRBD2|TRBJ2-5
TGTGCCAGCAGTCCCGCCTCCCGACTAGCGGGGGAGGAGACCCAGTACTTC
CASSPASRLAGEETQYF
>many|TRBV7-9|TRBD2|TRBJ2-1
TGTGCCAGCAGCTCCATGGGGGGAGGGCCGGTTTCCTACAATGAGCAGTTCTTC
CASSSMGGGPVSYNEQFF
>NA|TRBV3-1|NA|TRBJ2-1
TGTGCCAGCAGCCAAGATCTTAGAACTCCCAGCTCCTACAATGAGCAGTTCTTC
CASSQDLRTPSSYNEQFF
>NA|TRBV6-5|TRBD2|TRBJ2-1
TGTGCCAGCAGGGGGACTAGCGGGAGATTCACGCATGAGCAGTTCTTC
CASRGTSGRFTHEQFF
>few|TRBV11-3|NA|TRBJ1-2
TGTGCCAGCAGCTTAGTCGGCAGGGCTGGCTACACCTTC
CASSLVGRAGYTF
>NA|TRBV30|NA|TRBJ2-7
TGTGCCTGGAGTGTACAGAACAGGGACTACGAGCAGTACTTC
CAWSVQNRDYEQYF
>NA|TRBV12-3/TRBV12-4|NA|TRBJ2-3
TGTGCCAGCACCTCCTCGACTAGGAGGACCCCGGTTGCAGGCACAGATACGCAGTATTTT
CASTSSTRRTPVAGTDTQYF
>few|TRBV5-5|NA|TRBJ1-6
TGTGCCAGCAGCTTCACCGGGACACAGAATTCACCCCTCCACTTT
CASSFTGTQNSPLHF
>few|TRBV27|NA|TRBJ2-1
TGTGCCAGCAGTGTCCGGGACCCCAGCCATGAGCAGTTCTTC
CASSVRDPSHEQFF
>few|TRBV29-1|NA|TRBJ2-2
TGCAGCGTTAGAGGGATCGGGGGCACCGGGGAGCTGTTTTTT
CSVRGIGGTGELFF
>few|TRBV6-6|TRBD2|TRBJ2-1
TGTGCCAGCACTCCACTAGCGGGCTCCTACAATGAGCAGTTCTTC
CASTPLAGSYNEQFF
>NA|TRBV12-3/TRBV12-4|TRBD2|TRBJ2-4
TGTGCCAGCAGTTTAGTCGCGGGGGGGCCTAAAAACATTCAGTACTTC
CASSLVAGGPKNIQYF
>NA|TRBV12-3/TRBV12-4|NA|TRBJ1-1
TGTGCCAGCAGTTCGGCAGGGGTCCTCACTGAAGCTTTCTTT
CASSSAGVLTEAFF
>few|TRBV12-3/TRBV12-4|TRBD1|TRBJ2-2
TGTGCCAGCAGTTTCGGACAGGGCGCGAACACCGGGGAGCTGTTTTTT
CASSFGQGANTGELFF
>few|TRBV12-3/TRBV12-4|TRBD1|TRBJ2-5
TGTGCCAGCAATACTGGACAGGGACTTGGGGTTGAAGAGACCCAGTACTTC
CASNTGQGLGVEETQYF
>NA|TRBV15|NA|TRBJ1-1
TGTGCCACCAGCAGAGATCTGTCGAACACTGAAGCTTTCTTT
CATSRDLSNTEAFF
>NA|TRBV7-2|TRBD2|TRBJ2-7
TGTGCCAGCAGCCCGGGGACTAGCGGGGTGGGGTCCTACGAGCAGTACTTC
CASSPGTSGVGSYEQYF
>once|TRBV12-3/TRBV12-4|NA|TRBJ2-3
TGTGCCAGCAGTTTAAGGGCCAGGGGGGGCCTGTTATTTGGCACAGATACGCAGTATTTT
CASSLRARGGLLFGTDTQYF
>NA|TRBV9|TRBD1|TRBJ2-2
TGTGCCAGCAGCGTCAGTACCGGGACAGGAATCCCCGGGGAGCTGTTTTTT
CASSVSTGTGIPGELFF
>many|TRBV7-2|NA|TRBJ2-2
TGTGCCAGCAGCTTAGGGGCCCGGGACAATCCGTTTTTT
CASSLGARDNPFF
>few|TRBV7-6|NA|TRBJ2-5
TGTGCCAGCAGCTTAGGAGAGGGGGTAGGAGAGACCCAGTACTTC
CASSLGEGVGETQYF
>NA|TRBV7-6|TRBD2|TRBJ2-7
TGTGCCAGCAGCCATAGCGGGGGGGAGCAGTACTTC
CASSHSGGEQYF
>many|TRBV20-1|NA|TRBJ2-3
TGCAGTGCTAGACGGTTTTCGACAGATACGCAGTATTTT
CSARRFSTDTQYF
>many|TRBV24-1|TRBD1|TRBJ2-4
TGTGCCACCACCACCCATAGCGGGACAGGGGAAAACATTCAGTACTTC
CATTTHSGTGENIQYF
>few|TRBV25-1|NA|TRBJ2-5
TGTGCCAGCGCCAACGGCGGATTCTGGGAGACCCAGTACTTC
CASANGGFWETQYF